The T cell receptor beta chain described here comes from a study of circulating tumor DNA in untreated peripheral T-cell lymphoma. Method: immunoSEQ multiplex PCR; TCRdb's copy keeps in-frame clones and lacks some. The sample contains 600 or so clones, about 90% of which appear only once. Trimming at V came to 5 bases and at J to 4 bases, leaving 15 bases not matched to a gene. This CDR3 region has 17 residues. Germline loops: CDR1 MNHEY, CDR2 SMNVEV (reference sequence). The sample comprised cell-free DNA from blood serum. The chain couples TRBV27 to TRBJ1-2; 8 bases are shared with TRBD1. The TCR sequence derives from a human donor with peripheral T-cell lymphoma. The DNA of the CDR3 is TGTGCCAGCAGTGGCGGGCGACCGCGACAGGGGCTCTATGGCTACACCTTC. Amino acid sequence: CASSGGRPRQGLYGYTF.